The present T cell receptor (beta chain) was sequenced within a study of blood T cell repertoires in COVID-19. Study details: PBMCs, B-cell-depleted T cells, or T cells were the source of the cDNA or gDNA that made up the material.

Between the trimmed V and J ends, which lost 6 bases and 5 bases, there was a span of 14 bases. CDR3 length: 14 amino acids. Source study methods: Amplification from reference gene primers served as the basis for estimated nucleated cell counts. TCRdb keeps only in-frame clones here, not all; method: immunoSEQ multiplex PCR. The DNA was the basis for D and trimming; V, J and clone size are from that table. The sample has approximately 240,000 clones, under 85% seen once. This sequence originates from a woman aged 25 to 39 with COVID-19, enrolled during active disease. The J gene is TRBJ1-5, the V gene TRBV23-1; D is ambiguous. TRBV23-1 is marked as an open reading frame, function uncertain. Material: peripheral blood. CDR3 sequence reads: CASSLLRWHQPQHF. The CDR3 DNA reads TGCGCCAGCAGCCTGCTGAGGTGGCATCAGCCCCAGCATTTT.